This TCR beta chain was captured in a study of blood T cell repertoires in COVID-19. On the study more broadly: COVID-19 samples, acute and convalescent, were from the United States, Italy and Spain.

The Seattle site enrolled patients during active infection and followed them longitudinally. The table came from immunoSEQ multiplex PCR; TCRdb's copy has only in-frame clones and leaves some out. The table shows approximately 300,000 clones, with about 90% occurring only once. Sequencing was carried out using peripheral blood. The sequence was collected from a woman in her forties or fifties with COVID-19, enrolled during active disease.

The CDR3: CASSQEIVGLGATGELFF. CDR3 bases: TGTGCCAGCAGCCAAGAGATCGTAGGACTAGGGGCAACCGGGGAGCTGTTTTTT. This sequence joins TRBV4-2 and TRBJ2-2; 7 positions agree with TRBD2. Germline trimming cut 0 bases from V and 5 bases from J; bases unmatched to any gene: 12. This CDR3 comprises 18 residues. Germline V lookup: CDR1 LGHNA, CDR2 YNFKEQ.